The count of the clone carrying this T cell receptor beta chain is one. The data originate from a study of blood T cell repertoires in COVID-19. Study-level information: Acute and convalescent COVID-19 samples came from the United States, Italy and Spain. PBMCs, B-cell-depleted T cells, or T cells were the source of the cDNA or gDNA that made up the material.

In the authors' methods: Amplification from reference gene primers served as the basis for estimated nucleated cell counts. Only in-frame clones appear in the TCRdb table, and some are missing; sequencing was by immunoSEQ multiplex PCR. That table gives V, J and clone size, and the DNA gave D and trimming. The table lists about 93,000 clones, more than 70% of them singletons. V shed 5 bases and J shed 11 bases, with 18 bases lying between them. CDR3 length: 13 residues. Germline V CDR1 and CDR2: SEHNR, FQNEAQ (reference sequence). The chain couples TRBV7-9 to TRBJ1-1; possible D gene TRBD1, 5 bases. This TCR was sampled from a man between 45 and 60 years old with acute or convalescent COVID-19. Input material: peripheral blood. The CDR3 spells CASSPRQDGGAFF. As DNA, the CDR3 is TGTGCCAGCAGCCCTCGGCAGGATGGGGGGGCTTTCTTT.